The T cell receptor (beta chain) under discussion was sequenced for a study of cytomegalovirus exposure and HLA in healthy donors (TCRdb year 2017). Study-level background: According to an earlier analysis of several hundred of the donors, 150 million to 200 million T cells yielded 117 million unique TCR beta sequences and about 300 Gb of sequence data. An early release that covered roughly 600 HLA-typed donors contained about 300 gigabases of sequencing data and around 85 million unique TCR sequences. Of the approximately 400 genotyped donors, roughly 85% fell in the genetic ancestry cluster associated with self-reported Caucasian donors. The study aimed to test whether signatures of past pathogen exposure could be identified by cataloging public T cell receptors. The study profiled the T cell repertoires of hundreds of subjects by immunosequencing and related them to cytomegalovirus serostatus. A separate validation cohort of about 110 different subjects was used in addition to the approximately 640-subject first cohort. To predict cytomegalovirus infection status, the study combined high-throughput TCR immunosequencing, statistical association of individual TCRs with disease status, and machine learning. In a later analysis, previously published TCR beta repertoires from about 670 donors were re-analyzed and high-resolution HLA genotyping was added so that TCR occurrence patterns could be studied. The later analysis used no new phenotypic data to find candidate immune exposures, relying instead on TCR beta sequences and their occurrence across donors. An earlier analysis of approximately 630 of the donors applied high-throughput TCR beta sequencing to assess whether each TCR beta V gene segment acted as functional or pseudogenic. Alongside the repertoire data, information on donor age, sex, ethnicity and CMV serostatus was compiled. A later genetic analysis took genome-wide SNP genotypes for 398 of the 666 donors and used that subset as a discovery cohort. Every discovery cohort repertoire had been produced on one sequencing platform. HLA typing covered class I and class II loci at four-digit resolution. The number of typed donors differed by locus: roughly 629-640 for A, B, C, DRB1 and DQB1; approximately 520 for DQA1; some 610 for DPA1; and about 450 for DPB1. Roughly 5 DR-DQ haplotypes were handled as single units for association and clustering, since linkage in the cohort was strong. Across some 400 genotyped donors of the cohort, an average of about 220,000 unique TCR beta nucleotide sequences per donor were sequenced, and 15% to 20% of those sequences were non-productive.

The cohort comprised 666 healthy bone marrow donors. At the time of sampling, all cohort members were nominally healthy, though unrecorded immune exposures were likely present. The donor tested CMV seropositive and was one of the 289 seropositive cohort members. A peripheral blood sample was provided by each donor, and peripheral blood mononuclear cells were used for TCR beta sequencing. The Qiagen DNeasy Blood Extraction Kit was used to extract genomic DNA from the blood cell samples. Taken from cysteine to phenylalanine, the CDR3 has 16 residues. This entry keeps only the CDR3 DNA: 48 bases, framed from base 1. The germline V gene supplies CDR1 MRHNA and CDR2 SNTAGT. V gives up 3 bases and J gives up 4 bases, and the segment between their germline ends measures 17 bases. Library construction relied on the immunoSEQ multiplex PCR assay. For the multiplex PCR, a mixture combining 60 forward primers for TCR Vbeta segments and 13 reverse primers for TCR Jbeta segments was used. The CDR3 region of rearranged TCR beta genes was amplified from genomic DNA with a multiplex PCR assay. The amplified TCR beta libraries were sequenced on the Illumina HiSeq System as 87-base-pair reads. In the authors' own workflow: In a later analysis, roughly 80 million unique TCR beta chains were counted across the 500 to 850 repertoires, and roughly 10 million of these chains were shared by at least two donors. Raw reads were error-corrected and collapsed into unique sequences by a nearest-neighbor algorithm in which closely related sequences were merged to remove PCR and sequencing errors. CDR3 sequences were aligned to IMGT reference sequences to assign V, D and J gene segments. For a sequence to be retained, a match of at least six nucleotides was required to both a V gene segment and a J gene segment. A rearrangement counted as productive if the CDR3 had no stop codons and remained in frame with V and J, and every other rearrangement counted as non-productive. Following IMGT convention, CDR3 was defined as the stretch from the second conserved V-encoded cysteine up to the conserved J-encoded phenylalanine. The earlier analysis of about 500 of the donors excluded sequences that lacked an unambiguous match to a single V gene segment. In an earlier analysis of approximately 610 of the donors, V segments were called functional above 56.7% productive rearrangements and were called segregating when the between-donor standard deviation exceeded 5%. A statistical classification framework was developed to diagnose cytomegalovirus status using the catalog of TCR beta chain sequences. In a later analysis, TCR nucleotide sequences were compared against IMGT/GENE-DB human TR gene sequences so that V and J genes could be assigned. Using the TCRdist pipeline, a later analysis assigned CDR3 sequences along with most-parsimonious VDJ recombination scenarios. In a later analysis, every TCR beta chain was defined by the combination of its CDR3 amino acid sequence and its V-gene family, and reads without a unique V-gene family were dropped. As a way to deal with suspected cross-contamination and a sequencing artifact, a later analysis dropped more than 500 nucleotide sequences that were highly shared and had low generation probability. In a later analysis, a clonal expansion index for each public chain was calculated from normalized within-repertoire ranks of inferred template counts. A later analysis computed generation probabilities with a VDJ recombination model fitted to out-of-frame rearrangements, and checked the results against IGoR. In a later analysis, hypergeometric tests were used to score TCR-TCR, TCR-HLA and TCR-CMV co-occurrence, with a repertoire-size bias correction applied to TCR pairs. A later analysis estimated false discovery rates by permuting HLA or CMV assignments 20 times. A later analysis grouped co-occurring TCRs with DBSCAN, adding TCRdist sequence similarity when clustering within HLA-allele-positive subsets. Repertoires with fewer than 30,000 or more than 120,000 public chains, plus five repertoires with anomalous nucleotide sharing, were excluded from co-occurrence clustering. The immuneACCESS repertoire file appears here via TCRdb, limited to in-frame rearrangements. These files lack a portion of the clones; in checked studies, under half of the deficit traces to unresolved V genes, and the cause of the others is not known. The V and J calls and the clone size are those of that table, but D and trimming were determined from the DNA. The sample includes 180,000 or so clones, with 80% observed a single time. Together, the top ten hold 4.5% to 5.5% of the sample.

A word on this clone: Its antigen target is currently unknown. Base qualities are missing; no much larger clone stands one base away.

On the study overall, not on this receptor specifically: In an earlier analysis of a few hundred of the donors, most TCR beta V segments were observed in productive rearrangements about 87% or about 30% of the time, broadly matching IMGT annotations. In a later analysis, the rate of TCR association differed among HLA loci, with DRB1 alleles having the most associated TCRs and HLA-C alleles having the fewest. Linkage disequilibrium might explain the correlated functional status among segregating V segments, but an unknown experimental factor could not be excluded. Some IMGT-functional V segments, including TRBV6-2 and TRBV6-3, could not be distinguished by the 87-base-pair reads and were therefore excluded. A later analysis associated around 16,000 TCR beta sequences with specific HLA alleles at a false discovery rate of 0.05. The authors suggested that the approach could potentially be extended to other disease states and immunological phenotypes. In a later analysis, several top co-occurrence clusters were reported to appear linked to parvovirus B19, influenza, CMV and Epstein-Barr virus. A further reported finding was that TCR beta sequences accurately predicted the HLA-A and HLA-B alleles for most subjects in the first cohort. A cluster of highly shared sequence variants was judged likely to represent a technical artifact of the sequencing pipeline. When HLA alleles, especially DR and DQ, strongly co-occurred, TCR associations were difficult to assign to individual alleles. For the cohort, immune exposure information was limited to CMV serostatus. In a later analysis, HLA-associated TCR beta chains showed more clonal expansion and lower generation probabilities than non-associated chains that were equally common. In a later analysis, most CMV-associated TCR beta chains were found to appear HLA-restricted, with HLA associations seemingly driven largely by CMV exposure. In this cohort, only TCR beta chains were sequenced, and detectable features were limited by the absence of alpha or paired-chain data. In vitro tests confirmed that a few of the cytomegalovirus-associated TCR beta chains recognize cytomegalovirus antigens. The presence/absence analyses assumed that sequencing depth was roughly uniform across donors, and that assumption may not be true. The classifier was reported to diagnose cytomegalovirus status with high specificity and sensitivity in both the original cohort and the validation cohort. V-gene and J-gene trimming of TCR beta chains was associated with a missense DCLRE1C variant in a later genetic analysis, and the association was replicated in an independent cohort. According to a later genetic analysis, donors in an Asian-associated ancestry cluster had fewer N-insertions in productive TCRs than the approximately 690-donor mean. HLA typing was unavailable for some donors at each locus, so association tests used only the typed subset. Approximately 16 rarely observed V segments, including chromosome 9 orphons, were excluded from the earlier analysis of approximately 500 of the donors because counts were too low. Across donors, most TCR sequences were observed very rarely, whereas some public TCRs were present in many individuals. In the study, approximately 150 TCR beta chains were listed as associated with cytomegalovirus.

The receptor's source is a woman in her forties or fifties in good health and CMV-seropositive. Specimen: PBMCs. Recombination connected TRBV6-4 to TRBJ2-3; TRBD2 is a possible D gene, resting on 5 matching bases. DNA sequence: TGTGCCAGCAGTGAGGGGTTCGGGGAATCGGCAGATACGCAGTATTTT. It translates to CASSEGFGESADTQYF.